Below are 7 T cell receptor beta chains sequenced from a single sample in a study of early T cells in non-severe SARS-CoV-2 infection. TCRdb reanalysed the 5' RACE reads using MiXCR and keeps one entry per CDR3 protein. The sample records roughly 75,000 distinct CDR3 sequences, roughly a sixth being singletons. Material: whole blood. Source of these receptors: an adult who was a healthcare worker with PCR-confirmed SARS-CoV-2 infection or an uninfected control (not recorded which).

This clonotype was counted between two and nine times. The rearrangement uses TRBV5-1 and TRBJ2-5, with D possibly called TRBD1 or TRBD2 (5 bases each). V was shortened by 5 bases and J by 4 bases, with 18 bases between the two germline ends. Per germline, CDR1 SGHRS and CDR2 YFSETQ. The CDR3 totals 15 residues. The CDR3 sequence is CASRPGTSAAETQYF. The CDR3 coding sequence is TGCGCCAGCAGACCCGGGACGTCCGCTGCAGAGACCCAGTACTTC.

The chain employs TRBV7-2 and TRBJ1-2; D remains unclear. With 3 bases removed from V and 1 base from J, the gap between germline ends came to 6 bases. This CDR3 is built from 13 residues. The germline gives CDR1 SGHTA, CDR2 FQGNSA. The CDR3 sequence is CASSLQVNYGYTF. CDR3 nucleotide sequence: TGTGCCAGCAGCTTGCAGGTTAACTATGGCTACACCTTC. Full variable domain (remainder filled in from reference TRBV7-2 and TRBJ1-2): GAGVSQSPSNKVTEKGKDVELRCDPISGHTALYWYRQSLGQGLEFLIYFQGNSAPDKSGLPSDRFSAERTGGSVSTLTIQRTQQEDSAVYLCASSLQVNYGYTFGSGTRLTVV.

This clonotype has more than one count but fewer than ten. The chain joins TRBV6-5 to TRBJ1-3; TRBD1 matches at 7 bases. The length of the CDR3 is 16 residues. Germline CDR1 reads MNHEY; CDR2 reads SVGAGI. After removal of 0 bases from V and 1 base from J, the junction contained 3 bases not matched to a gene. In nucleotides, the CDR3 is TGTGCCAGCAGTTACTCCCAGGGGGAGTCTGGAAACACCATATATTTT. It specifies CASSYSQGESGNTIYF.

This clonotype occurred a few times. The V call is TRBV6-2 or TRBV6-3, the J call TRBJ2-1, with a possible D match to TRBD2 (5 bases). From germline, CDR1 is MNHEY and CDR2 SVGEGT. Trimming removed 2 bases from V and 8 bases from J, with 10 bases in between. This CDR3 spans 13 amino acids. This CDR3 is CASSYGGFDEQFF. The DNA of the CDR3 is TGTGCCAGCAGTTACGGCGGGTTCGATGAGCAGTTCTTC.

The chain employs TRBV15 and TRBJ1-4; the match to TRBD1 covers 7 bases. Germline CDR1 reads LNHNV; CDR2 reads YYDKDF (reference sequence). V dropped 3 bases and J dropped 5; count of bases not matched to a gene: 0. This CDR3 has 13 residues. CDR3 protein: CATSRTGNEKLFF. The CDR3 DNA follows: TGTGCCACCAGCAGGACAGGGAATGAAAAACTGTTTTTT.

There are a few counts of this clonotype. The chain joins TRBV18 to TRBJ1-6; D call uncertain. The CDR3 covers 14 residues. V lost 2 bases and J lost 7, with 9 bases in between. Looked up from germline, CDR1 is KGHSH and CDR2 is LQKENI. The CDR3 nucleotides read TGTGCCAGCTCACCAAAAGATGGAAATTCACCCCTCCACTTT. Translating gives CASSPKDGNSPLHF.

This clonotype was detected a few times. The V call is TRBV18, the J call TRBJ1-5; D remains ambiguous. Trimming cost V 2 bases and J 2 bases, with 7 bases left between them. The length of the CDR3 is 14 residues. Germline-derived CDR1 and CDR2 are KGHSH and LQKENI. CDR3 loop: CASSPTLGNQPQHF. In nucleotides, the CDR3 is TGTGCCAGCTCACCAACCCTCGGCAATCAGCCCCAGCATTTT.